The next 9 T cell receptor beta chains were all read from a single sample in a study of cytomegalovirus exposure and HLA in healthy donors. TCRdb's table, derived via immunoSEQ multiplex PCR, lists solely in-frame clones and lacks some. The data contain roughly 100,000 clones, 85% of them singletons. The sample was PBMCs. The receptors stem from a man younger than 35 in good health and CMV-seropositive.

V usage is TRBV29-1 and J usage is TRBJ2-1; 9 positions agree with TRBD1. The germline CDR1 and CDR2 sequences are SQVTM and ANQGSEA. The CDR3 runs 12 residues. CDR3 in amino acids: CGTGSSYNEQFF. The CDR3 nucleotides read TGCGGGACAGGGAGCTCCTACAATGAGCAGTTCTTC.

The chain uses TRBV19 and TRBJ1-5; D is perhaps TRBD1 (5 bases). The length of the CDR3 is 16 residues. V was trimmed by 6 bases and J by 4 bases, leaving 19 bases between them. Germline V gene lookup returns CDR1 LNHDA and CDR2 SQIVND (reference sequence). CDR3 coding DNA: TGTGCCAGTAGATCGACAGTGAAGAAAGAAAATCAGCCCCAGCATTTT. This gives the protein CASRSTVKKENQPQHF.

The CDR3 DNA sequence: TGTGCCAGCAGCCTTCTCCTAGCGGGACTCGACACCGGGGAGCTGTTTTTT. Translated, it gives CASSLLLAGLDTGELFF. V gene TRBV5-4 combines with J gene TRBJ2-2; 9 bases align to TRBD2. The germline V gene has CDR1 SGHNT and CDR2 YYREEE (reference sequence). With 4 bases clipped from V and 3 bases from J, the junction kept 10 bases outside the gene matches. The CDR3 loop spans 17 amino acids.

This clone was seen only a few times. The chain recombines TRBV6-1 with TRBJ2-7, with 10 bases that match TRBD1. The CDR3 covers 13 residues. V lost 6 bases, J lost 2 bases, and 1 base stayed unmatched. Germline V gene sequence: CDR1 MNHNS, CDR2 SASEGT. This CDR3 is CASRGQGAYEQYF. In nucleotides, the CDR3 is TGTGCCAGCAGAGGACAGGGGGCCTACGAGCAGTACTTC.

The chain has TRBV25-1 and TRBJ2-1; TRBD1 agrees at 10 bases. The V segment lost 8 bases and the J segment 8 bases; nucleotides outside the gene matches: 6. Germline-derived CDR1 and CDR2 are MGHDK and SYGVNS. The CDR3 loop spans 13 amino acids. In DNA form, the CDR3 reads TGTGCCAGCGGGGGGACAGGGGTTCATGAGCAGTTCTTC. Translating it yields CASGGTGVHEQFF.

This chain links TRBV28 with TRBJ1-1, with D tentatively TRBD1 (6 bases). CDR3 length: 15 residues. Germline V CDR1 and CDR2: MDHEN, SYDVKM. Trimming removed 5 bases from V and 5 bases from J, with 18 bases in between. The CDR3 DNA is TGTGCCAGCAGTACAATGCGGGGGGCGCGGACTGAAGCTTTCTTT. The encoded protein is CASSTMRGARTEAFF.

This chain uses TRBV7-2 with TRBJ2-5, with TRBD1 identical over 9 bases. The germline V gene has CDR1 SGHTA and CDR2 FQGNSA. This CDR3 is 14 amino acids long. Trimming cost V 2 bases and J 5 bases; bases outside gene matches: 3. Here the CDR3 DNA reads TGTGCCAGCAGCTTAACAGGGGGCGAGGAGACCCAGTACTTC. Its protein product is CASSLTGGEETQYF.

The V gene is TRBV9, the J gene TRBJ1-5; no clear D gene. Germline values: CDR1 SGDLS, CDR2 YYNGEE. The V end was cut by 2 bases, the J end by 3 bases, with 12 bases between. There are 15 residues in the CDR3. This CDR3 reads CASSVEGRTNQPQHF. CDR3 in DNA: TGTGCCAGCAGCGTGGAGGGCAGGACCAATCAGCCCCAGCATTTT.

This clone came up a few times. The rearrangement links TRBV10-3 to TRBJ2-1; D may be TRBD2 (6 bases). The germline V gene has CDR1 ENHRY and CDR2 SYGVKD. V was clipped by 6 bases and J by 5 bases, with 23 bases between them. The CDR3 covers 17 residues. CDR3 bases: TGTGCCATCAGCAGCCTCCAGGGAGGCGGGGCCAACAATGAGCAGTTCTTC. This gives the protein CAISSLQGGGANNEQFF.